This paragraph reports one T cell receptor beta chain. This clone was detected once. The target of this receptor is not known. Per-base qualities were not stored, and no clone one base away is much larger. Compared with germline, V lacks 9 bases and J lacks 8 bases; bases without a gene match: 2. The cysteine opens and the phenylalanine closes a CDR3 of 11 amino acids. The CDR3 DNA has 33 bases and is translated from base 1. According to the germline V gene, CDR1 reads KGHDR and CDR2 reads SFDVKD. This sample was taken from a study of blood T cell repertoires in COVID-19 (dated by TCRdb to the early 2020s). About the study as a whole: Collaborator samples came from the United States, Italy and Spain and covered acute and convalescent phases of COVID-19. Nearly every sample came with metadata listing a de-identified subject ID, COVID-19 status, age in years and sex. A freely available public database, intended as a resource for researchers studying the immune response to SARS-CoV-2, is where the repertoires were released. The prospective study material was composed of cDNA or gDNA derived from T cells, B-cell-depleted T cells, or PBMCs. Where available, HLA class I and class II types were obtained from metadata supplied by the sample provider rather than from assay-based typing. The samples were drawn from the first 160 participants of the ongoing ImmuneRACE study and from roughly 1,300 subjects provided by 6 global collaborators. The dataset comprised deeply sampled blood TCRbeta repertoires from subjects exposed to, actively infected with, or recovered from COVID-19.

TCRbeta CDR3 regions were amplified from genomic DNA by means of the immunoSEQ Assay, a bias-controlled multiplex PCR. Per the original workflow: The number of nucleated cells in each sample was estimated from the amplification of reference gene primers within the assay. To quantify the absolute abundance of each unique TCRbeta CDR3 rearrangement, sequence reads were collapsed and filtered. Productive Simpson clonality was computed per sample as the square root of Simpson's diversity index over productive rearrangements. TCRdb retrieved this table from immuneACCESS and kept in-frame rearrangements only. Not all clones are present; in checked studies, unresolved V genes account for under half, and no reason is known for the remainder. V, J and clone size derive from that table, while D and trimming were established from the DNA sequence. The sample table contains a few hundred thousand clones; only one count was recorded for about nine tenths of them. Together, the top ten hold about 0.83% of the sample.

Participants in the prospective study were aged about 18 to 90 years, lived in under 30 United States geographic areas, and enrolled through a virtual design. Cohort assignment in the prospective study relied on participant-reported clinical history from a screening survey and a study questionnaire. Exposed participants had been in contact, within 2 weeks of entering the study, with a person who had a PCR-confirmed or clinician-diagnosed case of COVID-19. In the prospective study, mobile phlebotomists collected whole blood, serum and a nasopharyngeal or oropharyngeal swab from each participant. Additional blood draws and questionnaires over a roughly two-month period could optionally be provided by prospective study participants. Before DNA extraction, prospective study blood samples were shipped either frozen or at room temperature. Beyond this particular receptor, the publication reports: Clinical and demographic metadata were provided uncurated, with the amount varying by source and participant.

What was sequenced was PBMCs or T cells enriched from blood (not recorded which). The chain is assembled from TRBV24-1 and TRBJ2-1; TRBD2 aligns with 8 central bases. The source is a woman aged 40 to 50 who had been exposed to COVID-19. CDR3 loop: CATPGGDEQFF. In nucleotide form, the sequence is TGTGCCACCCCCGGGGGGGATGAGCAGTTCTTC.